Listed below are T cell receptor beta chains from one sample, sequenced in a study of T cell repertoires in aging, cancer and after chemotherapy. TCRdb analysed the multiplex PCR reads with MiXCR anew, one entry per CDR3 protein. The profile shows about 11,000 distinct CDR3 sequences, about 31% of them singletons. Sequencing was done on a sample of blood. Source of these receptors: a human donor in good health. The donor label of this sample is uncertain. Both conserved end residues are part of each CDR3.

>TRBV30
CAWNPGNTIYF
>TRBV27
CASSFKGYEQYF
>TRBV7-9
CASSAGTGTGYTF
>TRBV20-1
CSARDGTPGETQYF
>TRBV6-5
CASRGTGTGEGYTF
>TRBV6-5
CASSYSEFAEAFF
>TRBV27
CASSHRGPPYGYTF
>TRBV5-4
CASSSRGPGTQYF
>TRBV5-1
CASSINLGLGEAFF
>TRBV20-1
CSARGQGDYYEQYF
>TRBV28
CASRGVLDEQYF
>TRBV5-4
CASSLGGQGGTEAFF
>TRBV6-5
CASSYSWTVNTEAFF
>TRBV6-5
CASSQGQGSPHSPLHF
>TRBV6-5
CASSYSPGGRNEQFF
>TRBV12-3/TRBV12-4
CASSPATGNQPQHF
>TRBV18
CASSPAGGLNTEAFF
>TRBV6-4
CASSDGTGGDTQYF
>TRBV5-6
CASSGLAGVRTDTQYF
>TRBV6-4
CASSPEGTPNQPQHF
>TRBV18
CASSPPSPAGKTYEQYF
>TRBV27
CASSKLAGTYEQYF
>TRBV19
CASSILTGGRQETQYF
>TRBV29-1
CSVEKKGGGFDEQFF
>TRBV6-5
CASRRGFGEKLFF
>TRBV19
CASSDPGSGQQQNQPQHF
>TRBV6-5
CGTGVSGNTIYF
>TRBV30
CAWTPLGTEAFF
>TRBV5-5
CASSPPTGRGNMNTEAFF
>TRBV29-1
CSVVVGSPDTQYF
>TRBV6-2/TRBV6-3
CASRTQGSLGTQYF
>TRBV29-1
CSVEYGVQVYGYTF
>TRBV30
CAWSVPGIENTIYF
>TRBV27
CASSLLGKLNRNNYNEQFF
>TRBV19
CASSAGRDRGNYCYTF
>TRBV10-3
CAISRVGRTEAFF
>TRBV15
CATKLALAGGFEQFF
>TRBV15
CATSAPGQGKSGANVLTF
>TRBV19
CASRNRGGADTQYF
>TRBV19
CASSLGQGITDEQFF
>TRBV6-2/TRBV6-3
CASSYSGLAGIYNEQFF